Listed here are 3 T cell receptor beta chains from one sample, sequenced in a study of PD-1 blockade in classical Hodgkin lymphoma. Only in-frame clones appear in the TCRdb table, and some are missing; sequencing was by immunoSEQ multiplex PCR. The sample lists over 5,500 clones; around three quarters were seen once. Autologous stem cell transplantation was followed by relapse in every patient, and brentuximab vedotin exposure varied. Sequenced here: peripheral blood mononuclear cells (PBMCs), sampled at baseline. The receptors were gathered from a human donor with classical Hodgkin lymphoma.

This chain joins TRBV27 and TRBJ2-1; TRBD2 matches 9 bases. V shed 6 bases and J 7 bases; nucleotides not matched to a gene: 13. This CDR3 region has 16 residues. CDR1 is MNHEY and CDR2 is SMNVEV in the germline V gene (reference sequence). CDR3 in amino acids: CASRRNSGSIWNEQFF. CDR3 bases: TGTGCCAGCAGGAGGAATAGCGGGAGTATTTGGAATGAGCAGTTCTTC.

The rearrangement joins TRBV11-2 to TRBJ2-7; 8 bases align to TRBD2. The V gene end was trimmed by 5 bases and the J gene end by 1 base; junction bases not matched to a gene: 7. Per germline, CDR1 SGHAT and CDR2 FQNNGV. The CDR3 is 15 amino acids. CDR3 amino acids: CASSLAGLGSYEQYF. For the CDR3, the DNA is TGTGCCAGCAGCCTAGCGGGCCTAGGATCCTACGAGCAGTACTTC.

This clone was seen just once. The chain has TRBV18 and TRBJ2-7, with 11 bases matching TRBD2. Trimming removed 6 bases from V and 5 bases from J; junction bases left unmatched: 6. The length of the CDR3 is 14 residues. CDR1 is KGHSH and CDR2 is LQKENI in the germline V gene. The CDR3 protein is CASSPTSGSDEQYF. In nucleotides, the CDR3 is TGTGCCAGCTCCCCTACTAGCGGGAGCGACGAGCAGTACTTC.